This T cell receptor (beta chain) is drawn from a study of blood T cells in healthy people across ages. The authors ran a second PCR of roughly 6 to 11 cycles using a sample-barcoded 5' primer and a J-beta primer mix. One entry per CDR3 protein, called by TCRdb with MiXCR from the 5' RACE reads. The table records under 2,000,000 distinct CDR3 sequences, approximately 50% of them present only once. The ends lost 5 bases at V and 2 bases at J; junction bases unmatched: 13. CDR1 and CDR2 from the germline V gene are DFQATT and SNEGSKA (reference sequence). There are 16 residues in the CDR3. Points from the study as a whole: While age rose, TCR beta diversity per million T cells dropped in a roughly linear way. The long-lived group displayed more naive CD4+ cells, plus higher diversity, than the aged donors did.

A remark on this clonotype: What it recognizes is unknown.

Every donor gave 7.5 to 10 milliliters of peripheral blood. Sequenced: blood. The rearrangement links TRBV20-1 to TRBJ2-7, with 9 bases matching TRBD1. The clonotype comes from a middle-aged woman in good health. The DNA of the CDR3 is TGCAGTGCTCTCACTCCCCAGGACAGGGGCCCCTACGAGCAGTACTTC. This codes for CSALTPQDRGPYEQYF.